This is a list of T cell receptor beta chains from one sample in a study of OX40 agonist ivuxolimab in advanced cancers. Profiled with immunoSEQ multiplex PCR; TCRdb holds only in-frame clones, not every one. The table has more than 25,000 clones, about 83% seen once. Here the sequenced sample was CD4+ or CD8+ T cells sorted from blood, taken in a trial of the OX40 agonist ivuxolimab. These receptors came from an adult with an advanced solid tumor such as melanoma, head and neck, liver or kidney cancer. Both conserved end residues are part of each CDR3. The size entry is marked missing in some rows and otherwise reads once, few, many or a size class.

v_gene	abundance	j_gene	CDR3aa
TRBV12-2	-	TRBJ1-3	CASRMLWTAFHGNTIYF
TRBV23-1	-	TRBJ2-7	CASSLQNRDEQYF
TRBV12-5	-	TRBJ2-4	CASGLVAGDIQYF
TRBV29-1	-	TRBJ2-1	CSVAGGAYNEQFF
TRBV7-8	once	TRBJ1-2	CASSLNTRGHGYTF
TRBV4-2	-	TRBJ2-1	CASSQDTSGGDEQFF
TRBV27	-	TRBJ2-3	CASSSPAGYTDTQYF
TRBV11-3	-	TRBJ2-1	CASSSGTSGRTYNEQFF
TRBV2	once	TRBJ2-7	CAKEDRWMYEQYF
TRBV9	-	TRBJ2-1	CASSAGTLDEQFF
TRBV5-6	-	TRBJ2-3	CASRRATDTQYF
TRBV11-3	-	TRBJ2-7	CASTGPGDEQYF
TRBV30	few	TRBJ2-7	CALSQGNDEQYF
TRBV5-4	-	TRBJ2-7	CASSHRTSGNYEQYF
TRBV4-1	-	TRBJ1-1	CASSPADKGNTEAFF
TRBV7-3	-	TRBJ2-5	CASSPGLAGAETQYF
TRBV2	-	TRBJ2-3	CATRTSVTDTQYF
TRBV5-1	-	TRBJ2-7	CASSLVVAGYEQYF
TRBV25-1	-	TRBJ2-3	CASSGREFADTQYF
TRBV6-5	-	TRBJ1-3	CASSYGQGTNTIYF
TRBV21-1	-	TRBJ2-7	CASSKARGVDEQYF
TRBV6-4	once	TRBJ2-1	CASSDDSDPYNEQFF
TRBV30	-	TRBJ2-1	CAWSGGRHNEQFF
TRBV5-1	-	TRBJ2-3	CASSLYRNTDTQYF
TRBV6-1	-	TRBJ2-1	CASSGTSGSYNEQFF
TRBV5-6	once	TRBJ1-1	CASSLGAEAFF
TRBV5-8	-	TRBJ2-7	CASSARGFPYEQYF
TRBV7-9	-	TRBJ2-2	CASSSAQGIPGELFF
TRBV4-1	few	TRBJ1-4	CASSQIITEKLFF
TRBV27	-	TRBJ2-7	CASRLRGYSGSLIYEQYF
TRBV7-8	-	TRBJ2-5	CASSPRTGEQETQYF
TRBV27	-	TRBJ1-5	CASSRGSSNQPQHF
TRBV7-6	-	TRBJ2-7	CASSLGGTSEQYF
TRBV11-2	-	TRBJ2-7	CASSRGQGSEQYF
TRBV6-5	-	TRBJ2-7	CASSSLGEGSYEQYF
TRBV28	-	TRBJ2-1	CASSWTSGSLNEQFF